The subject of this entry is one T cell receptor (beta chain). CDR3 length equals 15 residues. The V gene's germline CDR1 is LGHNA and CDR2 YSLEER. TCRdb reanalyzed the 5' RACE reads and collapses them to one entry per CDR3 protein, without DNA. The sample data list some 450,000 distinct CDR3 sequences. This sample is part of a study of monozygotic twins with inflammatory bowel disease. The TCR sequence derives from a human donor with ulcerative colitis or Crohn's disease, or a healthy co-twin of an affected twin (not recorded which). The V call is TRBV4-3, the J call TRBJ2-7; with no DNA, the TCRdb D assignment of TRBD1 cannot be verified. The sample comprised blood. CDR3 protein: CASSPSRTGGGEQYF.